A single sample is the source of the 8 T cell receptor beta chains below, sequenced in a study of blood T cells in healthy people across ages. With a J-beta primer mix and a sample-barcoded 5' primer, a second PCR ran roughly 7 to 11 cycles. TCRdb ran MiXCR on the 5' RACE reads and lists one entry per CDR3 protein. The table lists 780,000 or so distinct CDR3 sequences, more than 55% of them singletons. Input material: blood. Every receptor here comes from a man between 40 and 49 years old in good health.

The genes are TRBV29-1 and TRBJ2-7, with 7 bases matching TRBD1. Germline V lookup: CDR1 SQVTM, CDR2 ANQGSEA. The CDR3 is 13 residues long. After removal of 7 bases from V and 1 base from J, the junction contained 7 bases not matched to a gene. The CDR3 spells CSGRTGRSYEQYF. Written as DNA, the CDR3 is TGCAGCGGGCGGACAGGTAGATCCTACGAGCAGTACTTC.

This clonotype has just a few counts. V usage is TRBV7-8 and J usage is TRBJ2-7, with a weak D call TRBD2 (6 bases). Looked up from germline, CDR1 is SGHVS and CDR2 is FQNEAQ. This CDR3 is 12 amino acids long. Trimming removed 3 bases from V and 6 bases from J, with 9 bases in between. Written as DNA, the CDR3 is TGTGCCAGCAGCTTGTTCGGGGGCGAGCAGTACTTC. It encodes CASSLFGGEQYF. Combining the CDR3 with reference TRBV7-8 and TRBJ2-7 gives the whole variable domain GAGVSQSPRYKVAKRGQDVALRCDPISGHVSLFWYQQALGQGPEFLTYFQNEAQLDKSGLPSDRFFAERPEGSVSTLKIQRTQQEDSAVYLCASSLFGGEQYFGPGTRLTVT.

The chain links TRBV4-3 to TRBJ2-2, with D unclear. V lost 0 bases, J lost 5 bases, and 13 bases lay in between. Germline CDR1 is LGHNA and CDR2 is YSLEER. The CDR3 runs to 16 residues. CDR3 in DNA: TGCGCCAGCAGCCAAGATCTGAACAGCATGACCGGGGAGCTGTTTTTT. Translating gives CASSQDLNSMTGELFF.

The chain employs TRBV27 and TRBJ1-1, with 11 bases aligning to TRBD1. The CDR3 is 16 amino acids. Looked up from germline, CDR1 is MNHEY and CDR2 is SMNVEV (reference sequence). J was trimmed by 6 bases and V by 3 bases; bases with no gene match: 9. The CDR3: CASSFISGTGGPEAFF. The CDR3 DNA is TGTGCCAGCAGTTTCATCTCCGGGACAGGGGGGCCTGAAGCTTTCTTT.

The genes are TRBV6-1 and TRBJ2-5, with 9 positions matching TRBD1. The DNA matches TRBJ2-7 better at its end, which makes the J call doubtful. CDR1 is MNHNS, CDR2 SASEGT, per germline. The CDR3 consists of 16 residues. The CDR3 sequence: CASSEARTGVTYEQYF. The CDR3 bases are TGTGCCAGCAGTGAAGCGAGGACAGGGGTCACCTACGAGCAGTACTTC.

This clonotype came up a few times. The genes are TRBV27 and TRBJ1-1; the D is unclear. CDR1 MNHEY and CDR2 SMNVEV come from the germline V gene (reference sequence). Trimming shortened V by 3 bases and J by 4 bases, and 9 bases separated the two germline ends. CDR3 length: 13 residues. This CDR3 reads CASSFGEGTEAFF. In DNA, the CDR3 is TGTGCCAGCAGTTTCGGTGAGGGCACTGAAGCTTTCTTT.

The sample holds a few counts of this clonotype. Here the CDR3 DNA reads TGTGCCAGCAGTTCCATTAAGAACTCCTACGAGCAGTACTTC. This translates into CASSSIKNSYEQYF. The genes are TRBV7-9 and TRBJ2-7; no reliable D call. The CDR3 consists of 14 residues. V was pared by 6 bases and J by 0 bases, with 12 bases between. Germline V CDR1 and CDR2: SEHNR, FQNEAQ (reference sequence).

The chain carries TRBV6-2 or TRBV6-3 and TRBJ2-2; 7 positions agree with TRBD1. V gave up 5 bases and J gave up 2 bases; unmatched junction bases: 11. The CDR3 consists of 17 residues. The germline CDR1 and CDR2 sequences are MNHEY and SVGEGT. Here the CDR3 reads CASSTAPGQPNTGELFF. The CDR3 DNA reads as TGTGCCAGCAGTACTGCACCGGGACAGCCTAACACCGGGGAGCTGTTTTTT.